These T cell receptor beta chains were read from a single sample in a study of early T cells in non-severe SARS-CoV-2 infection. TCRdb independently ran MiXCR on the 5' RACE reads; one entry per CDR3 protein. The table records about 110,000 distinct CDR3 sequences, approximately 12% of them present only once. Sequenced: whole blood. These receptors were collected from an adult who was a healthcare worker with PCR-confirmed SARS-CoV-2 infection or an uninfected control (not recorded which). Each CDR3 is given with its conserved first and last residue. A D gene is named only where the DNA matches it firmly. A row's size may be missing; if present it is once, few, many or a size class.

V gene	D gene	J gene	CDR3 length	clone size	CDR3 protein	CDR3 DNA
TRBV4-1	-	TRBJ1-3	15	-	CASSQEGTAGNTIYF	TGCGCCAGCAGCCAGGAGGGGACGGCCGGAAACACCATATATTTT
TRBV11-2	-	TRBJ2-1	14	many	CASSLEAGLGEQFF	TGTGCCAGCAGCTTAGAGGCGGGACTGGGTGAGCAGTTCTTC
TRBV18	-	TRBJ1-3	15	many	CASSPRGSSGNTIYF	TGTGCCAGCTCACCACGGGGGAGCTCTGGAAACACCATATATTTT
TRBV3-1	-	TRBJ2-1	12	few	CASSPLSNEQFF	TGTGCCAGCAGCCCTCTTTCCAATGAGCAGTTCTTC
TRBV6-6	-	TRBJ2-3	17	many	CASSWGLRDGGTDTQYF	TGTGCCAGCAGTTGGGGACTCCGGGACGGAGGCACAGATACGCAGTATTTT
TRBV11-2	TRBD2	TRBJ2-5	15	few	CASCLGTSGQETQYF	TGTGCCAGCTGCTTAGGGACTAGCGGACAAGAGACCCAGTACTTC
TRBV3-1	-	TRBJ2-6	17	many	CASSYRAPGTGANVLTF	TGTGCCAGCAGCTATCGCGCGCCAGGGACCGGGGCCAACGTCCTGACTTTC
TRBV12-3/TRBV12-4	-	TRBJ1-2	14	once	CASSLVKTEYGYTF	TGTGCCAGCAGTTTGGTGAAGACAGAATATGGCTACACCTTC
TRBV20-1	-	TRBJ2-1	14	few	CSASVRRAYNEQFF	TGCAGTGCTAGTGTTCGGCGGGCGTACAATGAGCAGTTCTTC
TRBV5-4	-	TRBJ2-1	13	many	CASSLGSYNEQFF	TGTGCCAGCAGCCTGGGCTCCTACAATGAGCAGTTCTTC
TRBV28	TRBD2	TRBJ2-1	16	few	CASSEFSGRADNEQFF	TGTGCCAGCAGTGAATTTAGCGGGAGGGCCGACAATGAGCAGTTCTTC
TRBV28	-	TRBJ2-7	13	many	CASTLTGPREQYF	TGTGCCAGCACCTTGACAGGCCCTCGGGAGCAGTACTTC
TRBV12-5	-	TRBJ2-1	11	few	CASAWRDEQFF	TGTGCTAGTGCTTGGCGGGATGAGCAGTTCTTC
TRBV7-2	-	TRBJ1-6	13	many	CASSLGRGSPLHF	TGTGCCAGCAGCTTAGGCCGGGGATCACCCCTCCACTTT
TRBV20-1	-	TRBJ2-1	15	many	CSASPSGRGSDEQFF	TGCAGTGCTAGTCCTTCCGGGCGGGGTAGCGATGAGCAGTTCTTC
TRBV6-1	TRBD2	TRBJ2-5	18	-	CASSARPPSGALKETQYF	TGTGCCAGCAGTGCCCGCCCCCCTAGCGGGGCTTTGAAAGAGACCCAGTACTTC
TRBV7-6	-	TRBJ2-5	13	many	CASAQRIQETQYF	TGTGCCAGCGCCCAGCGAATCCAAGAGACCCAGTACTTC
TRBV6-1	TRBD2	TRBJ2-7	14	many	CASKHLAGAYEQYF	TGTGCCAGCAAGCACTTGGCGGGGGCCTACGAGCAGTACTTC
TRBV28	-	TRBJ2-3	12	-	CASSPKGWTQYF	TGTGCCAGCAGTCCGAAAGGTTGGACGCAGTATTTT
TRBV7-9	-	TRBJ1-1	14	-	CASSPNPWNTEAFF	TGTGCCAGCAGCCCTAACCCCTGGAACACTGAAGCTTTCTTT
TRBV11-1	-	TRBJ2-4	13	few	CASSFPGLNIQYF	TGTGCCAGCAGCTTCCCAGGTTTGAACATTCAGTACTTC
TRBV20-1	TRBD2	TRBJ2-3	16	many	CSAPPALAGGIDTQYF	TGCAGTGCACCCCCCGCGCTAGCGGGAGGAATAGATACGCAGTATTTT
TRBV10-3	-	TRBJ2-3	13	many	CAISTGYTDTQYF	TGTGCCATATCGACAGGCTACACAGATACGCAGTATTTT
TRBV20-1	TRBD2	TRBJ2-7	16	-	CSARLLAGGLVYEQYF	TGCAGTGCTAGATTACTAGCGGGAGGGCTGGTATACGAGCAGTACTTC
TRBV4-1	TRBD2	TRBJ2-1	17	-	CASSPRLLAGGSGEQFF	TGCGCCAGCAGCCCTAGACTCCTAGCGGGGGGGTCAGGTGAGCAGTTCTTC
TRBV5-1	TRBD2	TRBJ2-3	15	-	CASAGLAGGTDTQYF	TGCGCCAGCGCGGGACTAGCGGGAGGAACAGATACGCAGTATTTT
TRBV20-1	-	TRBJ2-1	16	few	CSARYGAGSANNEQFF	TGCAGTGCTAGATATGGGGCGGGAAGCGCGAACAATGAGCAGTTCTTC
TRBV20-1	-	TRBJ2-7	14	many	CSARGAVPTYEQYF	TGCAGTGCTAGAGGAGCAGTACCAACCTACGAGCAGTACTTC
TRBV7-9	-	TRBJ1-2	17	few	CASSLKGVQGFVDGYTF	TGTGCCAGCAGCTTAAAAGGCGTACAGGGTTTTGTTGATGGCTACACCTTC
TRBV28	-	TRBJ1-5	13	-	CASHTGQNQPQHF	TGTGCCAGCCACACGGGCCAGAATCAGCCCCAGCATTTT
TRBV29-1	TRBD2	TRBJ2-7	10	many	CSVRGGEQYF	TGCAGCGTTCGGGGAGGGGAGCAGTACTTC
TRBV2	TRBD1	TRBJ2-7	14	many	CASSRDRGRGEQYF	TGTGCCAGCAGTCGGGACAGGGGCCGCGGGGAGCAGTACTTC
TRBV20-1	-	TRBJ2-3	13	many	CSAPGASADTQYF	TGCAGTGCCCCGGGGGCTAGTGCAGATACGCAGTATTTT
TRBV25-1	TRBD2	TRBJ2-3	16	-	CASSYILAGDVDTQYF	TGTGCCAGCAGCTATATACTAGCGGGAGACGTCGATACGCAGTATTTT
TRBV7-2	-	TRBJ2-1	13	-	CASSLATHNEQFF	TGTGCCAGCAGCTTAGCGACGCACAATGAGCAGTTCTTC
TRBV19	-	TRBJ1-5	13	many	CASNRGVNQPQHF	TGTGCCAGCAATAGAGGGGTAAATCAGCCCCAGCATTTT
TRBV9	-	TRBJ2-7	15	many	CASSVTPDTIYEQYF	TGTGCCAGCAGCGTAACTCCGGACACGATCTACGAGCAGTACTTC
TRBV5-1	-	TRBJ2-3	15	-	CASSFPGRAPDTQYF	TGCGCCAGCAGCTTCCCCGGGAGAGCTCCAGATACGCAGTATTTT
TRBV29-1	-	TRBJ2-3	11	few	CSVRNTDTQYF	TGCAGCGTTCGAAACACAGATACGCAGTATTTT
TRBV2	TRBD1	TRBJ1-6	15	-	CASRAPAPTGESFHF	TGTGCCAGCAGGGCCCCGGCACCTACAGGGGAGTCCTTCCACTTT
TRBV28	-	TRBJ1-3	13	many	CASRWESGNTIYF	TGTGCCAGTCGGTGGGAGTCTGGAAACACCATATATTTT
TRBV29-1	-	TRBJ2-1	13	many	CSVAGVGINEQFF	TGCAGCGTTGCGGGAGTGGGGATCAATGAGCAGTTCTTC
TRBV5-6	-	TRBJ2-3	13	many	CATSGEYGDTQYF	TGTGCCACCTCCGGGGAGTACGGAGATACGCAGTATTTT
TRBV27	TRBD2	TRBJ2-1	14	many	CASQTSGIYGEQFF	TGTGCCAGCCAAACTAGCGGGATTTACGGTGAGCAGTTCTTC
TRBV20-1	TRBD1	TRBJ2-7	11	few	CSAGQGHEQYF	TGCAGTGCGGGACAGGGCCACGAGCAGTACTTC
TRBV12-5	-	TRBJ1-1	15	-	CASGLQTGSNTEAFF	TGTGCTAGTGGTCTCCAGACAGGATCGAACACTGAAGCTTTCTTT
TRBV6-6	-	TRBJ1-4	12	many	CASTYDREKLFF	TGTGCCAGTACATACGATCGTGAAAAACTGTTTTTT
TRBV28	-	TRBJ2-7	14	many	CASSSSITGYEQYF	TGTGCCAGCAGTTCCTCTATTACCGGATACGAGCAGTACTTC
TRBV9	TRBD2	TRBJ2-7	15	many	CASSPRAGAVHEQYF	TGTGCCAGCAGCCCCAGAGCGGGAGCGGTCCACGAGCAGTACTTC
TRBV28	TRBD2	TRBJ2-1	18	few	CASSLRGAGTSSYNEQFF	TGTGCCAGCAGCCTAAGGGGGGCCGGGACTAGCTCCTACAATGAGCAGTTCTTC
TRBV7-2	-	TRBJ2-3	14	many	CASSRSGVTDTQYF	TGTGCCAGCAGTCGTAGCGGAGTCACAGATACGCAGTATTTT
TRBV7-6	-	TRBJ2-3	16	many	CASSAQSSASTDTQYF	TGTGCCAGCAGCGCACAATCTAGCGCCTCCACAGATACGCAGTATTTT
TRBV9	-	TRBJ2-2	14	-	CASSVVGYTGELFF	TGTGCCAGCAGCGTAGTAGGGTACACCGGGGAGCTGTTTTTT
TRBV2	TRBD2	TRBJ2-1	16	many	CASSGEGGQVGNEQFF	TGTGCCAGCAGTGGGGAGGGCGGCCAGGTAGGAAATGAGCAGTTCTTC